One sample yielded the 9 T cell receptor beta chains listed below, sequenced in a study of shared clonotypes between healthy human individuals. The method was immunoSEQ multiplex PCR; TCRdb's version includes in-frame clones alone and lacks a portion of them. The sample includes about 100,000 clones, about 45% of them seen just once. Sequenced: PBMCs. These receptors originate from a woman aged 40 to 50 in good health. Some clones in this sample may be carry-over from other donors' samples.

V gene TRBV2 combines with J gene TRBJ1-5; possible D gene TRBD1, 6 bases. Germline V gives CDR1 SNHLY, CDR2 FYNNEI. The CDR3 is 15 amino acids. Trimming shortened V by 5 bases and J by 3 bases, and 14 bases separated the two germline ends. The CDR3 here is CASSMWTDLNQPQHF. CDR3 sequence (DNA): TGTGCCAGCAGTATGTGGACAGACCTCAATCAGCCCCAGCATTTT.

This clone is deemed medium-sized. The chain recombines TRBV6-5 with TRBJ1-5; perhaps TRBD1 as D (6 bases). CDR1 is MNHEY and CDR2 is SVGAGI in the germline V gene. CDR3 size: 13 residues. Trimming removed 4 bases from V and 4 bases from J, with 8 bases in between. The CDR3: CASSWGANQPQHF. CDR3 in DNA: TGTGCCAGCAGTTGGGGGGCTAATCAGCCCCAGCATTTT.

J is TRBJ2-7 and V is TRBV4-1, with 7 bases aligning to TRBD1. The ends lost 1 base at V and 2 bases at J; junction bases unmatched: 5. Germline V gives CDR1 MGHRA, CDR2 YSYEKL. The CDR3 has 15 amino acids. CDR3 nucleotide sequence: TGCGCCAGCAGCCAAGGGGGACAGTCCACCTACGAGCAGTACTTC. It codes for CASSQGGQSTYEQYF.

The chain uses TRBV5-1 and TRBJ2-5; D uncertain. The J call may be faulty, since TRBJ2-7 better matches the DNA end. Germline values: CDR1 SGHRS, CDR2 YFSETQ. The CDR3 contains 13 residues. CDR3 protein: CASSLATVDEQYF. CDR3 nucleotide sequence: TGCGCCAGCAGCTTGGCCACAGTCGACGAGCAGTACTTC.

The CDR3 DNA reads TGTGCCTGGAGTGGGGTGCGGGATGGTGAGCAGTACTTC. This sequence encodes CAWSGVRDGEQYF. The chain uses TRBV30 and TRBJ2-7; tentative D call: TRBD2 (6 bases). Trimming left V 1 base short and J 7 bases short, with 14 bases between. Germline-derived CDR1 and CDR2 are GTSNPN and SVGIG (reference sequence). The CDR3 extends over 13 amino acids.

The chain employs TRBV6-5 and TRBJ2-1; D gene uncertain. Trimming left V 2 bases short and J 0 bases short, with 11 bases between. Per the germline V gene, CDR1 is MNHEY and CDR2 is SVGAGI. This CDR3 is 16 amino acids long. The CDR3 loop reads CASSYTIQSSYNEQFF. DNA for the CDR3: TGTGCCAGCAGTTACACCATCCAGAGCTCCTACAATGAGCAGTTCTTC.

The chain recombines TRBV30 with TRBJ2-5; 7 bases align to TRBD2. This CDR3 region has 15 residues. The germline V gene encodes CDR1 GTSNPN and CDR2 SVGIG (reference sequence). V shed 0 bases and J 2 bases; nucleotides not matched to a gene: 6. This CDR3 is CAWSVNAGEQETQYF. The CDR3 nucleotides are TGTGCCTGGAGTGTAAATGCGGGGGAACAAGAGACCCAGTACTTC.

In this sample, this clone turned up once. Since a far larger clone is one base different, this is likely a read error. The chain links TRBV7-9 to TRBJ2-4, with D perhaps matching TRBD2 (6 bases). Trimming pared 1 base from V and 9 bases from J, leaving 13 bases between. Germline V CDR1 and CDR2: SEHNR, FQNEAQ (reference sequence). The CDR3 runs to 14 residues. The CDR3 loop reads CASSLGEAEPIQYF. The CDR3 nucleotides read TGTGCCAGCAGCTTAGGGGAGGCTGAACCCATTCAGTACTTC.

The genes are TRBV4-2 and TRBJ2-3; D may be TRBD2 (5 bases). CDR1 and CDR2 from the germline V gene are LGHNA and YNFKEQ. The V end was cut by 0 bases, the J end by 12 bases, with 13 bases between. The CDR3 extends over 13 amino acids. Here the CDR3 reads CASSQDLAGRQYF. The CDR3 DNA follows: TGTGCCAGCAGCCAAGATCTTGCGGGTAGACAGTATTTT.